This TCR beta chain was recorded in a study of T-cell reconstitution after alpha-beta-depleted transplantation in children. The CDR3 has 15 residues. CDR1 MGHDK and CDR2 SYGVNS come from the germline V gene. V lost 3 bases and J 6 bases, leaving 17 bases between the germline ends. TCRbeta library preparation incorporated unique molecular identifiers. TCRdb reprocessed the PCR reads with MiXCR, giving one entry per CDR3 protein. Of 600,000 to 700,000 distinct CDR3 sequences in the sample, roughly 17% are singletons; the top ten hold approximately 1%. The gene calls are TRBV25-1 and TRBJ1-2; a possible D gene is TRBD1 (6 bases). The sequenced sample was PBMCs from the stem cell graft donor, obtained from the stem cell graft. This sequence was found in a human donor who donated a stem cell graft to a child with acute myeloid leukemia. CDR3 in amino acids: CASSDPNRVNDGYTF. CDR3 nucleotide sequence: TGTGCCAGCAGTGATCCTAACAGGGTGAATGATGGCTACACCTTC.